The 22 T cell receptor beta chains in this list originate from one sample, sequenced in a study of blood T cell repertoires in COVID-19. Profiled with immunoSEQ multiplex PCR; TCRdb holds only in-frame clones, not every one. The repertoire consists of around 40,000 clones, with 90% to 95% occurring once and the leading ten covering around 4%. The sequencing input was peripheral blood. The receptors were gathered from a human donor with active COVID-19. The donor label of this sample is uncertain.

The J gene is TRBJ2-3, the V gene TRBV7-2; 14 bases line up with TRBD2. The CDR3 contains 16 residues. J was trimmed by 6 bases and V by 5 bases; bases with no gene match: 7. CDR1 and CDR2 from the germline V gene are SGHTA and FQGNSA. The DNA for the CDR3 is TGTGCCAGCAGCAGGGGACTAGCGGGGGTCCGGGATACGCAGTATTTT. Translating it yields CASSRGLAGVRDTQYF.

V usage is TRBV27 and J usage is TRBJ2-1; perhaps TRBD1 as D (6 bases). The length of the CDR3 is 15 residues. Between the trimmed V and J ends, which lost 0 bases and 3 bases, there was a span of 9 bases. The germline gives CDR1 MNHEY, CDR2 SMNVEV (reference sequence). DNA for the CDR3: TGTGCCAGCAGTTTATCGGGGACACTCTACAATGAGCAGTTCTTC. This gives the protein CASSLSGTLYNEQFF.

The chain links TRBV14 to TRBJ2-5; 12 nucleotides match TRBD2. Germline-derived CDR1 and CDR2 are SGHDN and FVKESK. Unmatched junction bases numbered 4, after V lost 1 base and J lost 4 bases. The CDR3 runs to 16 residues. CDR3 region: CASSQVMGLAGETQYF. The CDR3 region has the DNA TGTGCCAGCAGCCAAGTAATGGGACTAGCGGGAGAGACCCAGTACTTC. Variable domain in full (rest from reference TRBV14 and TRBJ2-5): EAGVTQFPSHSVIEKGQTVTLRCDPISGHDNLYWYRRVMGKEIKFLLHFVKESKQDESGMPNNRFLAERTGGTYSTLKVQPAELEDSGVYFCASSQVMGLAGETQYFGPGTRLLVL.

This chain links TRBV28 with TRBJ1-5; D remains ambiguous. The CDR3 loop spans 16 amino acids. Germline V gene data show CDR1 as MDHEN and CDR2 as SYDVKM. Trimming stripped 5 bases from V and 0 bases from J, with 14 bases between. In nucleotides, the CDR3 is TGTGCCAGCAGTCCCACACGACTTTATAGCAATCAGCCCCAGCATTTT. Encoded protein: CASSPTRLYSNQPQHF.

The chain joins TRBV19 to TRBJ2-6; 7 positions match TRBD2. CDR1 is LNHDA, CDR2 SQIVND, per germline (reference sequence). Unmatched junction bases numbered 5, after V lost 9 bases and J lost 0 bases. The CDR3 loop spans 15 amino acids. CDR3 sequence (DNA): TGTGCCAGCCTCCGCGGGGGCTCTGGGGCCAACGTCCTGACTTTC. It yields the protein CASLRGGSGANVLTF.

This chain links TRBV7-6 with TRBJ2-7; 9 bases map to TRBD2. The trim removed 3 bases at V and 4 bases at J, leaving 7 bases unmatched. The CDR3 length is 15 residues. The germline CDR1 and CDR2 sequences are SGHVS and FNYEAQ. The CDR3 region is CASSLSAGGPYEQYF. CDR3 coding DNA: TGTGCCAGCAGCTTGTCGGCGGGAGGGCCTTACGAGCAGTACTTC.

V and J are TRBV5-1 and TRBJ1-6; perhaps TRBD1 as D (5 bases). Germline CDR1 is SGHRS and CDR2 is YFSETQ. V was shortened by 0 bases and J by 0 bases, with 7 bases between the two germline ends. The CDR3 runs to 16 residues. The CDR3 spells CASSLGGLSYNSPLHF. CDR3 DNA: TGCGCCAGCAGCTTGGGGGGCCTCTCCTATAATTCACCCCTCCACTTT.

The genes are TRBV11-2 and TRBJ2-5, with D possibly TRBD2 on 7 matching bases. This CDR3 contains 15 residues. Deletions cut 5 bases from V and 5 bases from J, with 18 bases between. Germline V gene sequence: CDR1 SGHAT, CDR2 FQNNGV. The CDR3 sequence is CASSPMRGPGETQYF. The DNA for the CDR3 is TGTGCCAGCAGCCCGATGCGGGGGCCCGGGGAGACCCAGTACTTC.

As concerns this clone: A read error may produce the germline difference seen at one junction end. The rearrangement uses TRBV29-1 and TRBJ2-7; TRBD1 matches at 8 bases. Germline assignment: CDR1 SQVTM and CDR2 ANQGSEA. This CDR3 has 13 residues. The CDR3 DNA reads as TGCAGCGTTAGGACAGGGCAGGGCTACCAGCAGTACTTC. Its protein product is CSVRTGQGYQQYF.

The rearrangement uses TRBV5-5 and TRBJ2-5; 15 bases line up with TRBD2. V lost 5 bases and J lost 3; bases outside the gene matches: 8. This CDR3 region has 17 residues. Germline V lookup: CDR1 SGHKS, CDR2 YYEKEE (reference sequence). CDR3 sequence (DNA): TGTGCCAGCAGACTGGGACTAGCGGGAGGAATGAAAGAGACCCAGTACTTC. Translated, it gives CASRLGLAGGMKETQYF.

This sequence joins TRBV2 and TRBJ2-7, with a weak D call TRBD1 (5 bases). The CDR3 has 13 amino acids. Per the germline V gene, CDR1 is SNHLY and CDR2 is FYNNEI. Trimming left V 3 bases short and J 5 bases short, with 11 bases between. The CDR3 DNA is TGTGCCAGCAGTGAGCAGGGTCTCGACGAGCAGTACTTC. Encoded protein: CASSEQGLDEQYF.

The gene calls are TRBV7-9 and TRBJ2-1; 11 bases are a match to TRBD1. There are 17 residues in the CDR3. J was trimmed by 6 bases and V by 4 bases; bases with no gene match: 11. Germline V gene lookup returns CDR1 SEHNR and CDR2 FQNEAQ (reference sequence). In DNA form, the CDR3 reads TGTGCCAGCAGCTACCGGTACGGACAGGGGGCGGGCAATGAGCAGTTCTTC. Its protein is CASSYRYGQGAGNEQFF.

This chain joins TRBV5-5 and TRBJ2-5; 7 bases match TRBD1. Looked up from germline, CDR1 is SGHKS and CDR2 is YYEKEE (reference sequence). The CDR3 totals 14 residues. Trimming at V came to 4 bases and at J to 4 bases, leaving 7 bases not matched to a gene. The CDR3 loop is CASSPSWDRETQYF. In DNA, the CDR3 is TGTGCCAGCAGCCCATCCTGGGACAGAGAGACCCAGTACTTC.

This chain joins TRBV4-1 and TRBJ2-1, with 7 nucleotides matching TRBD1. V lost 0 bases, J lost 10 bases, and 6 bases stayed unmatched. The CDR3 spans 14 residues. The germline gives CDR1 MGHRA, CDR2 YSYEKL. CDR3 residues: CASSQETGVGEQFF. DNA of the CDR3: TGCGCCAGCAGCCAAGAAACAGGGGTTGGGGAGCAGTTCTTC.

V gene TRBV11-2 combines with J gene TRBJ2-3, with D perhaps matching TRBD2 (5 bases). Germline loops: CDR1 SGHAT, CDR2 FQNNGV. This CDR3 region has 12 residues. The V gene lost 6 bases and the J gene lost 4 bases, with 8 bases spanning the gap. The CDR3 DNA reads TGTGCCAGCAGGACACTAGCAGATACGCAGTATTTT. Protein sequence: CASRTLADTQYF.

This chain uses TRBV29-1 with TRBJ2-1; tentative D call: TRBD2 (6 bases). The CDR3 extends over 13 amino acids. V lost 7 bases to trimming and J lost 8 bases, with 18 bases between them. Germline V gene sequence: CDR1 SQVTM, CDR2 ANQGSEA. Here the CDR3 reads CSAARGLRDEQFF. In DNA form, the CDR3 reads TGCAGCGCCGCCCGGGGACTCAGGGATGAGCAGTTCTTC.

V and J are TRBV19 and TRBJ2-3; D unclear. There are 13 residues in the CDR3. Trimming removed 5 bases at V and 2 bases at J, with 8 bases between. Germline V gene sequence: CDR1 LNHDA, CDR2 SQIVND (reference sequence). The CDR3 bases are TGTGCCAGTAGTGAGGTATACACAGATACGCAGTATTTT. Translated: CASSEVYTDTQYF. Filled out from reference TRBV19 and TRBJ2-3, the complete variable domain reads DGGITQSPKYLFRKEGQNVTLSCEQNLNHDAMYWYRQDPGQGLRLIYYSQIVNDFQKGDIAEGYSVSREKKESFPLTVTSAQKNPTAFYLCASSEVYTDTQYFGPGTRLTVL.

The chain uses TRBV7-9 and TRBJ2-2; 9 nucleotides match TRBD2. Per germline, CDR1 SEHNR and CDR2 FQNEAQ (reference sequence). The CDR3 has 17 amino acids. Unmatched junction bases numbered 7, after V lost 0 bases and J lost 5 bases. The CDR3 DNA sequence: TGTGCCAGCAGCTTAGCGAGCGGACTAGCGCCGACCGGGGAGCTGTTTTTT. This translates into CASSLASGLAPTGELFF.

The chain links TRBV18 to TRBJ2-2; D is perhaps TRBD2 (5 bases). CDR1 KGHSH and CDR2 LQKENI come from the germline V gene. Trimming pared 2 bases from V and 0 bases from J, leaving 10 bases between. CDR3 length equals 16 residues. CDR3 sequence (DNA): TGTGCCAGCTCACCATTAGCGAATACGAACACCGGGGAGCTGTTTTTT. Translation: CASSPLANTNTGELFF.

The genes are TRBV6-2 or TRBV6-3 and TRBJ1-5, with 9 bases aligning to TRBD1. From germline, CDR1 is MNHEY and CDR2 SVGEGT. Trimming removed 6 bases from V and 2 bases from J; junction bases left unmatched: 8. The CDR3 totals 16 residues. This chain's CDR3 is CASSQQGAVGNQPQHF. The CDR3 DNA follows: TGTGCCAGCAGCCAACAGGGGGCGGTTGGCAATCAGCCCCAGCATTTT.

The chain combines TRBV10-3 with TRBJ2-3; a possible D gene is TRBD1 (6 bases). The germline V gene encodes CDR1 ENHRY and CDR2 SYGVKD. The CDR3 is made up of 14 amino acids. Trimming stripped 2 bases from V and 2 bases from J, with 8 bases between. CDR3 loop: CAISEGQTTDTQYF. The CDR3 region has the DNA TGTGCCATCAGTGAGGGACAGACCACAGATACGCAGTATTTT.

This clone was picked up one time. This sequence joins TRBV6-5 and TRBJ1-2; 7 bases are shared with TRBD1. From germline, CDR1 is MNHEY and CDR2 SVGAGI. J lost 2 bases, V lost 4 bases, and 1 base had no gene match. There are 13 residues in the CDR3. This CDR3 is CASSSTGNYGYTF. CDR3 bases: TGTGCCAGCAGTTCGACAGGGAACTATGGCTACACCTTC.